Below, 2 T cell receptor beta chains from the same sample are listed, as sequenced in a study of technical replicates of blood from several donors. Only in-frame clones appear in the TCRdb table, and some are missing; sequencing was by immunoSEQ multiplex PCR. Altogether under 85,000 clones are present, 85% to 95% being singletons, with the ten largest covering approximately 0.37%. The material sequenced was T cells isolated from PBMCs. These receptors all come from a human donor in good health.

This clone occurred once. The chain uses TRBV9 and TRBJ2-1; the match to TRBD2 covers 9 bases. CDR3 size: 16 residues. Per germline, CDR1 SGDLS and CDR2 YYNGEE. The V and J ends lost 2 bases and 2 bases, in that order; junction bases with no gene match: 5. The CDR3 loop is CASSVVAGVAYNEQFF. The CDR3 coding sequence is TGTGCCAGCAGCGTCGTAGCGGGGGTTGCCTACAATGAGCAGTTCTTC.

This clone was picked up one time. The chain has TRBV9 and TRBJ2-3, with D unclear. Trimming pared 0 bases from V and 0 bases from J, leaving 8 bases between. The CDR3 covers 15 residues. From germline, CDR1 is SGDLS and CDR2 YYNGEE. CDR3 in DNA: TGTGCCAGCAGCGTAGAGCCGACTAGCACAGATACGCAGTATTTT. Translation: CASSVEPTSTDTQYF. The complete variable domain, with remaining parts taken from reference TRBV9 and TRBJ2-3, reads DSGVTQTPKHLITATGQRVTLRCSPRSGDLSVYWYQQSLDQGLQFLIQYYNGEERAKGNILERFSAQQFPDLHSELNLSSLELGDSALYFCASSVEPTSTDTQYFGPGTRLTVL.